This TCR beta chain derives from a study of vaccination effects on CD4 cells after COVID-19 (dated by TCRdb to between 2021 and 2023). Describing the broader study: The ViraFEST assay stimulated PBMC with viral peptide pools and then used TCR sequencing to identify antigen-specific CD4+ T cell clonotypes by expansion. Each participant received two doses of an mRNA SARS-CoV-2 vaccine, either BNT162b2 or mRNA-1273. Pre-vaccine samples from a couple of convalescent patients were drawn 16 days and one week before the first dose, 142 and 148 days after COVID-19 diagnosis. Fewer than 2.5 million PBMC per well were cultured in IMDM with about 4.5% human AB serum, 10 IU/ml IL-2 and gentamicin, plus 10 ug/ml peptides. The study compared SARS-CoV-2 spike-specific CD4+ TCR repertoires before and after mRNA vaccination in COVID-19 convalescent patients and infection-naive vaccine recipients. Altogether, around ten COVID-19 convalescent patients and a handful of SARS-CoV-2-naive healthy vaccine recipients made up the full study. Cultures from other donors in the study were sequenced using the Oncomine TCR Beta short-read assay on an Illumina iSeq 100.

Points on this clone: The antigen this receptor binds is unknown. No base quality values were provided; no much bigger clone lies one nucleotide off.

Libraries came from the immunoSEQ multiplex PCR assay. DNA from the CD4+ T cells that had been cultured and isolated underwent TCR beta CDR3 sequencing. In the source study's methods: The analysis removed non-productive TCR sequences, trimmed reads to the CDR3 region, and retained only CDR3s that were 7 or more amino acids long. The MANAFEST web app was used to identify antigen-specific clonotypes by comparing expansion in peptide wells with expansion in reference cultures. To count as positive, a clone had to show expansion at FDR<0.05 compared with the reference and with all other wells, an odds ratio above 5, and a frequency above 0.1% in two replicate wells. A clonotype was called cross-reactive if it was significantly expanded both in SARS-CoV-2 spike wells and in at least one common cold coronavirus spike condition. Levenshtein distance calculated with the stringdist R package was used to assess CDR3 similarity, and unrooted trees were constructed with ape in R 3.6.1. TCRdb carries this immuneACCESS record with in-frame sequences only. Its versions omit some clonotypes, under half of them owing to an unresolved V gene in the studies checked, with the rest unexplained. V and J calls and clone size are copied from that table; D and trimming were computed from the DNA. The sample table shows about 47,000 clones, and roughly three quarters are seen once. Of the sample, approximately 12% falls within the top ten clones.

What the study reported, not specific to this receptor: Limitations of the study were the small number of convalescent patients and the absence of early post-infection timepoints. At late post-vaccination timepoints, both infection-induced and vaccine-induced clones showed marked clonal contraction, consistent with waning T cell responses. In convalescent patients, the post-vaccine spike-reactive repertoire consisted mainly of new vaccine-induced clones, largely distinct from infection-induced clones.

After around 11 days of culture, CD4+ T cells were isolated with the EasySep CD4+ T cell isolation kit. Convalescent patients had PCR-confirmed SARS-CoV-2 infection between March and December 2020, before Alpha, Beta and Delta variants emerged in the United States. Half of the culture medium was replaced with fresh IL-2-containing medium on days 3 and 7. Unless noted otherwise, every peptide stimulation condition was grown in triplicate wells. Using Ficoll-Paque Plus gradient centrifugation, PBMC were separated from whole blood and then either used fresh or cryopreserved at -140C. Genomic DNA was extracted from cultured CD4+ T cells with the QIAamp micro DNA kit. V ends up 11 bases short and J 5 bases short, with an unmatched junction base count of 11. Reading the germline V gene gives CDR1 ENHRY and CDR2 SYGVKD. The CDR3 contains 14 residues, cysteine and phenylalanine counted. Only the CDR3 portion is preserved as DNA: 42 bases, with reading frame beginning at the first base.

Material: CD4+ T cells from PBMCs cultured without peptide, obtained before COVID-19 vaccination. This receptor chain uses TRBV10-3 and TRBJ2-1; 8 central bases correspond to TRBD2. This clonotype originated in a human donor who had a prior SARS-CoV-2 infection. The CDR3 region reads CASDGGAGNNEQFF. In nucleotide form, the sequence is TGTGCCTCGGACGGGGGGGCCGGAAACAATGAGCAGTTCTTC.